The TCR beta chain described here comes from a study of cytomegalovirus exposure and HLA in healthy donors. V lost 0 bases and J 0 bases, leaving 8 bases between the germline ends. This CDR3 spans 15 amino acids. Germline V gives CDR1 SGHVS, CDR2 FQNEAQ. In the PCR, 60 Vbeta and 13 Jbeta primers were used. The method was immunoSEQ multiplex PCR; TCRdb's version includes in-frame clones alone and lacks a portion of them. The data contain 150,000 to 200,000 clones, around 80% of them singletons. The rearrangement joins TRBV7-8 to TRBJ1-1; D possibly corresponds to TRBD1 (6 bases). The receptor was derived from a human donor in good health. The sample comprised PBMCs. The chain's CDR3 is CASSLAAGVNTEAFF. For the CDR3, the DNA is TGTGCCAGCAGCTTAGCAGCAGGGGTGAACACTGAAGCTTTCTTT.